The 7 T cell receptor beta chains given below trace back to one sample, sequenced in a study of T cells in Graves' hyperthyroidism and ophthalmopathy. The TCR beta CDR3 regions underwent amplification using RNA transcripts as the source. When the TCR CDR3 underwent first-round RT-PCR, the HTBI primer set was used. A single record per CDR3 protein comes from TCRdb applying MiXCR to the multiplex PCR reads. This table has some 690,000 distinct CDR3 sequences, 15% to 20% appearing once. Material for sequencing was blood. The receptors shown here come from a man aged 45-65 years with Graves' hyperthyroidism.

This clonotype has only a few counts. The rearrangement joins TRBV3-1 to TRBJ1-4; 9 positions match TRBD1. The germline CDR1 and CDR2 sequences are LGHDT and YNNKEL (reference sequence). The junction had 10 bases not matched to a gene; V was cut back by 6 bases and J by 8 bases. The CDR3 length is 15 residues. CDR3 residues: CASRGDRVRSEKLFF. Written as DNA, the CDR3 is TGTGCCAGCAGGGGGGACAGGGTTCGGAGCGAAAAACTGTTTTTT.

This clonotype was seen a handful of times. The chain uses TRBV19 and TRBJ2-3; D is undetermined. V dropped 3 bases and J dropped 4 bases, with 8 bases sitting between them. CDR1 and CDR2 from the germline V gene are LNHDA and SQIVND (reference sequence). The CDR3 has 13 residues. CDR3 nucleotide sequence: TGTGCCAGTAGTATTTTGGGTGCAGATACGCAGTATTTT. Translation gives CASSILGADTQYF.

The sample holds many counts of this clonotype. J is TRBJ1-2 and V is TRBV6-2 or TRBV6-3; D not certain. Trimming pared 0 bases from V and 8 bases from J, leaving 4 bases between. This CDR3 comprises 11 residues. The germline V gene encodes CDR1 MNHEY and CDR2 SVGEGT. The CDR3 nucleotides are TGTGCCAGCAGTTACTCGGCAGGCTACACCTTC. Its protein is CASSYSAGYTF.

The chain joins TRBV11-2 to TRBJ2-7; either TRBD1 or TRBD2 may fit D (7 bases each). The CDR3 consists of 16 residues. V dropped 5 bases and J dropped 3 bases, with 20 bases sitting between them. CDR1 is SGHAT, CDR2 FQNNGV, per germline. CDR3 amino acids: CASSQGGPGPFYEQYF. CDR3 nucleotides: TGTGCCAGCAGCCAGGGGGGGCCGGGGCCTTTCTACGAGCAGTACTTC.

The table lists this clonotype with many counts. This chain connects TRBV6-6 to TRBJ2-3; a weak D match, TRBD2 (6 bases). Per germline, CDR1 MNHNY and CDR2 SVGAGI (reference sequence). This CDR3 has 15 amino acids. V was clipped by 2 bases and J by 0 bases, with 9 bases between them. The CDR3 here is CASSYPGTSTDTQYF. The CDR3 DNA follows: TGTGCCAGCAGTTACCCCGGGACTAGCACAGATACGCAGTATTTT.

This clonotype was recorded many times. The DNA of the CDR3 is TGTGCCTGGAGTGTGGGGGCAGGCTACACCTTC. This translates into CAWSVGAGYTF. J is TRBJ1-2 and V is TRBV30, with D perhaps TRBD1 (6 bases). CDR1 is GTSNPN, CDR2 SVGIG, per germline (reference sequence). The CDR3 extends over 11 amino acids. With 0 bases removed from V and 8 bases from J, the gap between germline ends came to 7 bases.

Ten or more counts support this clonotype. The V gene is TRBV18, the J gene TRBJ2-1; D is tentatively TRBD1 or TRBD2 (5 bases each). V shed 5 bases and J shed 7 bases, with 15 bases lying between them. The CDR3 sequence is 14 residues long. CDR1 is KGHSH and CDR2 is LQKENI in the germline V gene. The CDR3 here is CASSYGTSENEQFF. The CDR3 DNA reads as TGTGCCAGCTCATACGGGACCTCTGAGAATGAGCAGTTCTTC.